These 28 T cell receptor beta chains share one sample of origin, sequenced in a study of breast tumors, draining lymph nodes, adjacent tissues (dated by TCRdb to the mid-2010s). Libraries came from multiplex PCR. The listed sequencing device is Illumina HiSeq 2000. The public reads were reprocessed in TCRdb via fastp at Q25 and MiXCR, keeping in-frame beta chains. When rows share a CDR3 protein, they turn into one entry using the most common DNA and genes. The sample includes 15,000 to 20,000 distinct CDR3 sequences, with 43% observed a single time. The ten largest clones take up 15% to 25% of the sample. The sequencing sample was made of breast tumor tissue. The receptors stem from a female donor with breast cancer. Some clones in this sample may be carry-over from other donors' samples.

There are many counts of this clonotype. The V gene is TRBV5-6, the J gene TRBJ2-5; 8 bases agree with TRBD2. V dropped 3 bases and J dropped 4; count of bases not matched to a gene: 11. CDR1 is SGHDT and CDR2 is YYEEEE in the germline V gene. This CDR3 has 16 residues. The CDR3 DNA reads TGTGCCAGCAGCTCCCGCGCGGGGGGTTGGTTAGAGACCCAGTACTTC. This gives the protein CASSSRAGGWLETQYF.

This clonotype was counted once. The gene calls are TRBV2 and TRBJ2-2; the D gene is possibly TRBD2 (5 bases). CDR1 is SNHLY and CDR2 is FYNNEI in the germline V gene. The CDR3 loop spans 15 amino acids. The V end lost 6 bases, the J end lost 6 bases, and 17 bases lay between the germline ends. The CDR3 reads CASSTGLRTSGELFF. DNA of the CDR3: TGTGCCAGCAGCACCGGACTCCGGACTTCCGGGGAGCTGTTTTTT.

This clonotype was seen a handful of times. It is unclear where the CDR3 begins or ends on the DNA, so no DNA is shown, and the CDR3 is as TCRdb lists it. This chain uses TRBV7-2 with TRBJ2-6; the table's D call TRBD2 went unverified against the DNA. The CDR3 is 24 residues long, ends included. Germline values: CDR1 SGHTA, CDR2 FQGNSA. The CDR3 is CASSFYICSARPTGRSSGANVLTF.

The chain links TRBV15 to TRBJ1-5; TRBD1 agrees at 8 bases. CDR3 size: 16 residues. Germline V gives CDR1 LNHNV, CDR2 YYDKDF (reference sequence). The V segment lost 2 bases and the J segment 4 bases; nucleotides outside the gene matches: 7. CDR3 residues: CATSRPRQGANQPQHF. CDR3 coding DNA: TGTGCCACCAGCAGACCCCGGCAGGGGGCGAATCAGCCCCAGCATTTT.

As concerns this clonotype: Given a much more abundant clone one base away, this may be a read error. The rearrangement links TRBV6-1 to TRBJ2-1, with D unresolved. This CDR3 spans 12 amino acids. The V and J ends lost 5 bases and 5 bases respectively, with 7 bases between them. The germline CDR1 and CDR2 sequences are MNHNS and SASEGT. In DNA, the CDR3 is TGTGCCAGCAGTCAAAACAACAATGAGCAGTTCTTC. This gives the protein CASSQNNNEQFF.

The sample holds many counts of this clonotype. The gene calls are TRBV19 and TRBJ2-2; possibly TRBD1 for D (6 bases). Germline CDR1 is LNHDA and CDR2 is SQIVND (reference sequence). V lost 4 bases to trimming and J lost 4 bases, with 13 bases between them. The CDR3 length is 15 residues. In nucleotides, the CDR3 is TGTGCCAGTAGTACCAGCCCCAGGGGCACCGGGGAGCTGTTTTTT. As protein: CASSTSPRGTGELFF.

This clonotype was found many times. The V gene is TRBV7-2, the J gene TRBJ2-3; TRBD2 aligns across 7 bases. The CDR3 sequence is 16 residues long. CDR1 is SGHTA and CDR2 is FQGNSA in the germline V gene. V dropped 1 base and J dropped 0; count of bases not matched to a gene: 4. The CDR3 region is CASSLVGGYSTDTQYF. In DNA form, the CDR3 reads TGTGCCAGCAGCTTAGTCGGGGGGTACAGCACAGATACGCAGTATTTT. The full variable domain, its missing parts supplied by reference TRBV7-2 and TRBJ2-3, is GAGVSQSPSNKVTEKGKDVELRCDPISGHTALYWYRQSLGQGLEFLIYFQGNSAPDKSGLPSDRFSAERTGGSVSTLTIQRTQQEDSAVYLCASSLVGGYSTDTQYFGPGTRLTVL.

This clonotype has a count of ten or more. A read error is possible here, since a much larger clone lies one base away. The chain joins TRBV6-6 to TRBJ1-2; perhaps TRBD1 as D (5 bases). The CDR3 has 13 residues. Germline lookup yields CDR1 MNHNY and CDR2 SVGAGI (reference sequence). V shed 5 bases and J shed 4 bases, with 11 bases lying between them. Here the CDR3 DNA reads TGTGCCAGCAGTCTTCAGGGCTCCTATGGCTACACCTTC. This encodes CASSLQGSYGYTF.

This clonotype was observed many times. The chain is built from TRBV30 and TRBJ2-7; D remains unclear. The germline V gene has CDR1 GTSNPN and CDR2 SVGIG (reference sequence). Trimming cost V 0 bases and J 4 bases, with 13 bases left between them. This CDR3 has 14 residues. The CDR3 protein is CAWSVPGRKYEQYF. CDR3 coding DNA: TGTGCCTGGAGTGTACCGGGCAGAAAATACGAGCAGTACTTC.

This clonotype was detected only once. The V and J genes are TRBV6-2 or TRBV6-3 and TRBJ1-3; 7 bases line up with TRBD1. With V trimmed by 5 bases and J by 8 bases, 9 bases remained unmatched. This CDR3 comprises 14 residues. CDR1 and CDR2 from the germline V gene are MNHEY and SVGEGT. CDR3 amino acids: CASSQGGAIDTIYF. As DNA, the CDR3 is TGTGCCAGCAGTCAGGGGGGAGCGATAGACACCATATATTTT.

About this clonotype itself: Germline and junction disagree at one end, which may indicate a read error. The rearrangement uses TRBV7-2 and TRBJ2-7; TRBD2 aligns across 7 bases. Germline values: CDR1 SGHTA, CDR2 FQGNSA. This CDR3 is built from 15 residues. CDR3 amino acids: CASSPRAGAPNEQHF. The DNA of the CDR3 is TGTGCCAGCAGCCCCAGGGCGGGAGCTCCTAACGAGCAGCACTTC.

This clonotype was observed a handful of times. V usage is TRBV29-1 and J usage is TRBJ1-1; D is possibly TRBD1 (5 bases). V dropped 4 bases and J dropped 1 base, with 7 bases sitting between them. The germline CDR1 and CDR2 sequences are SQVTM and ANQGSEA. The CDR3 runs 12 residues. The CDR3 region is CSVGQGNTEAFF. Here the CDR3 DNA reads TGCAGCGTTGGGCAGGGGAACACTGAAGCTTTCTTT.

This clonotype was seen ten or more times. CDR3 residues: CASSASYEQYF. The CDR3 DNA reads as TGTGCCAGCAGCGCGTCCTACGAGCAGTACTTC. The V gene is TRBV11-3, the J gene TRBJ2-7, with D unresolved. The CDR3 has 11 residues. Trimming took off 5 bases at V and 1 base at J, with 3 bases between the two ends. CDR1 and CDR2 from the germline V gene are SGHNT and YENEEA.

The DNA for the CDR3 is TGTGCCAGCAGTTTCCGGGACGGATACGAGCAGTACTTC. This gives the protein CASSFRDGYEQYF. V gene TRBV6-5 combines with J gene TRBJ2-7, with D perhaps being TRBD1 or TRBD2 (5 bases each). Germline assignment: CDR1 MNHEY and CDR2 SVGAGI. Trimming took off 4 bases at V and 4 bases at J, with 11 bases between the two ends. The CDR3 has 13 residues.

In this sample, this clonotype turned up a few times. The chain recombines TRBV18 with TRBJ1-6; 7 positions agree with TRBD1. The junction had 8 bases not matched to a gene; V was cut back by 6 bases and J by 9 bases. CDR3 length: 14 amino acids. CDR1 and CDR2 from the germline V gene are KGHSH and LQKENI. The DNA of the CDR3 is TGTGCCAGCTCCCCCGACAGGGTTGGTTCACCCCTCCACTTT. Its translation is CASSPDRVGSPLHF. Filled out from reference TRBV18 and TRBJ1-6, the complete variable domain reads NAGVMQNPRHLVRRRGQEARLRCSPMKGHSHVYWYRQLPEEGLKFMVYLQKENIIDESGMPKERFSAEFPKEGPSILRIQQVVRGDSAAYFCASSPDRVGSPLHFGNGTRLTVT.

This chain links TRBV20-1 with TRBJ1-5, with D tentatively TRBD1 (5 bases). Germline CDR1 DFQATT, CDR2 SNEGSKA (reference sequence). The CDR3 contains 15 residues. The V and J ends lost 6 bases and 2 bases respectively, with 17 bases between them. The CDR3 sequence: CSANRAGLGNQPQHF. Here the CDR3 DNA reads TGCAGTGCAAACCGGGCAGGGCTGGGCAATCAGCCCCAGCATTTT.

At least ten counts were recorded for this clonotype. This chain connects TRBV6-5 to TRBJ2-5; D not resolved. Trimming took off 2 bases at V and 2 bases at J, with 15 bases between the two ends. Germline CDR1 MNHEY, CDR2 SVGAGI. The CDR3 is 16 residues long. This chain's CDR3 is CASSYRATEVQETQYF. The CDR3 DNA reads as TGTGCCAGCAGTTACAGGGCCACCGAAGTACAAGAGACCCAGTACTTC.

On this clonotype itself: This clone may be a read error of a much larger clone one base away. CDR3 DNA sequence: TGTGCCACGGGACACTATGGCTACACCTTC. This gives the protein CATGHYGYTF. The chain is built from TRBV6-1 and TRBJ1-2, with TRBD1 as a possible D gene (5 bases). V was cut by 10 bases and J by 3 bases, with 6 bases left in between. The CDR3 is made up of 10 amino acids. Germline loops: CDR1 MNHNS, CDR2 SASEGT.

V gene TRBV19 combines with J gene TRBJ2-1, with 7 bases aligning to TRBD2. CDR1 is LNHDA, CDR2 SQIVND, per germline (reference sequence). CDR3 length: 14 amino acids. Trimming took 6 bases from V and 5 from J; bases not matched to a gene: 7. The CDR3, as DNA: TGTGCCAGTAGGCTAGCGGATGGGGACAATGAGCAGTTCTTC. The encoded protein is CASRLADGDNEQFF. The variable domain in full, with the rest retrieved from reference TRBV19 and TRBJ2-1, is DGGITQSPKYLFRKEGQNVTLSCEQNLNHDAMYWYRQDPGQGLRLIYYSQIVNDFQKGDIAEGYSVSREKKESFPLTVTSAQKNPTAFYLCASRLADGDNEQFFGPGTRLTVL.

The chain joins TRBV20-1 to TRBJ2-1; D is possibly TRBD1 or TRBD2 (5 bases each). The CDR3 sequence is 17 residues long. Germline V gene data show CDR1 as DFQATT and CDR2 as SNEGSKA (reference sequence). V gave up 2 bases and J gave up 4 bases, with 21 bases separating them. CDR3 DNA: TGCAGTGCTAGACCCCGAGGGGAGCCCCATCAATACAATGAGCAGTTCTTC. Encoded protein: CSARPRGEPHQYNEQFF.

The rearrangement joins TRBV29-1 to TRBJ2-3, with TRBD2 as a possible D gene (5 bases). V was pared by 3 bases and J by 3 bases, with 13 bases between. Germline lookup yields CDR1 SQVTM and CDR2 ANQGSEA. This CDR3 is 14 amino acids long. The CDR3: CSVDVRESTDTQYF. DNA of the CDR3: TGCAGCGTTGACGTAAGGGAGTCAACAGATACGCAGTATTTT.

This clonotype was seen at least ten times. CDR3 sequence reads: CASATSSGTDTQYF. The CDR3, as DNA: TGTGCCAGCGCGACTAGCTCGGGGACAGATACGCAGTATTTT. The rearrangement joins TRBV19 to TRBJ2-3; TRBD2 aligns across 7 bases. Per the germline V gene, CDR1 is LNHDA and CDR2 is SQIVND (reference sequence). This CDR3 has 14 residues. The trim removed 9 bases at V and 3 bases at J, leaving 9 bases unmatched.

The rearrangement uses TRBV5-1 and TRBJ2-7, with 8 bases fitting TRBD2. Unmatched junction bases numbered 16, after V lost 4 bases and J lost 4 bases. The germline V gene has CDR1 SGHRS and CDR2 YFSETQ. There are 17 residues in the CDR3. The CDR3 sequence: CASSHGRGGRVSYEQYF. CDR3 bases: TGCGCCAGCAGCCACGGGAGGGGTGGGAGAGTAAGTTACGAGCAGTACTTC.

The chain couples TRBV4-2 to TRBJ2-7; 10 bases are shared with TRBD2. Losses at the gene ends were 1 base for V and 5 bases for J; bases not matched to a gene: 14. There are 18 residues in the CDR3. CDR1 and CDR2 (germline): LGHNA, YNFKEQ. The CDR3: CASSQVGRRLAGVNEQYF. Written as DNA, the CDR3 is TGTGCCAGCAGCCAAGTAGGAAGGAGACTAGCGGGTGTAAACGAGCAGTACTTC.

This clonotype occurred a few times. This may be a read error, as it is one base from a much larger clone. DNA of the CDR3: TGTGCCAGCAGCTCGGGACCGGACTACAATGAGCAGTCCTTC. This encodes CASSSGPDYNEQSF. This rearrangement joins TRBV9 to TRBJ2-1, with D possibly TRBD2 on 6 matching bases. The CDR3 spans 14 residues. Germline V CDR1 and CDR2: SGDLS, YYNGEE.

The rearrangement joins TRBV10-3 to TRBJ1-5; D is possibly TRBD1 (5 bases). Deletions cut 2 bases from V and 4 bases from J, with 9 bases between. The CDR3 consists of 14 residues. CDR1 and CDR2 from the germline V gene are ENHRY and SYGVKD. In DNA form, the CDR3 reads TGTGCCATCAGTGAGACAGGCAAAAATCAGCCCCAGCATTTT. Its protein is CAISETGKNQPQHF.

This clonotype has more than one count but fewer than ten. The gene calls are TRBV5-1 and TRBJ2-3; D is possibly TRBD1 (5 bases). This CDR3 region has 12 residues. Trimming left V 4 bases short and J 5 bases short, with 8 bases between. Germline CDR1 is SGHRS and CDR2 is YFSETQ. Here the CDR3 reads CASSRDRDTQYF. CDR3 sequence (DNA): TGCGCCAGCAGCCGAGACAGAGATACGCAGTATTTT.

This clonotype was counted at least ten times. V gene TRBV2 combines with J gene TRBJ2-1; TRBD2 matches at 13 bases. This CDR3 is 15 amino acids long. Germline loops: CDR1 SNHLY, CDR2 FYNNEI. The J segment lost 15 bases and the V segment lost 7 bases, leaving 15 bases of the junction unmatched. The CDR3 nucleotides are TGTGCCAGCATGGGTGCCGGGACTAGCGGGGCCACCCGGTTCTTC. Translating it yields CASMGAGTSGATRFF.